This TCR beta chain was found in a study of T-cell memory formation after mild COVID-19. Notes on the study in general: Pre-infection memory contained some responding clones, which suggested that cross-reactive memory had joined.

It was 5'RACE with constant-segment primers that produced the TCR alpha and TCR beta cDNA libraries, which carried sample barcodes and UMIs. TCRdb reprocessed the 5' RACE reads via MiXCR and lists one record per CDR3 protein. Among approximately 580,000 distinct CDR3 sequences listed, over 20% were seen once. This clonotype turned up a few times. Its antigen is not known. The sequence was obtained from an adult woman who had mild COVID-19 (a few samples of this study predate the infection). Cell type and time point are not known. Sequenced sample: PBMCs or a T cell subset sorted from them (not recorded which).

The CDR3 DNA reads TGTGCCAGCAATTCCCCCGGACAGGGATACAATGAGCAGTTCTTC. It translates to CASNSPGQGYNEQFF. V and J are TRBV12-3 or TRBV12-4 and TRBJ2-1; 8 bases agree with TRBD1. This CDR3 is built from 15 residues. With V trimmed by 7 bases and J by 4 bases, 9 bases remained unmatched.